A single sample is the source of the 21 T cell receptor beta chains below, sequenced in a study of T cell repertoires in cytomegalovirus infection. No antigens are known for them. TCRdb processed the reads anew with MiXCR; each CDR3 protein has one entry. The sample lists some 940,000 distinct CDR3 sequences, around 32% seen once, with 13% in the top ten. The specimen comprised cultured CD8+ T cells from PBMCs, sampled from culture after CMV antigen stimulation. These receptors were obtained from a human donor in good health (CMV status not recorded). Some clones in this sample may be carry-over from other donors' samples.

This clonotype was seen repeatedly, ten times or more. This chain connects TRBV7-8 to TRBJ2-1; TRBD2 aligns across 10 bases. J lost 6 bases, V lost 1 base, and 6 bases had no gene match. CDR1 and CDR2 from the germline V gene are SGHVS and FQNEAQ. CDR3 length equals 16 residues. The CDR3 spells CASSLVLAGGTNEQFF. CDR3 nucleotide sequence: TGTGCCAGCAGCTTAGTCTTAGCGGGGGGAACCAATGAGCAGTTCTTC.

The CDR3 DNA reads as TGTGCCAGCAGCACCCGCGACACAGATACGCAGTATTTT. Translating it yields CASSTRDTDTQYF. This chain joins TRBV13 and TRBJ2-3; D gene ambiguous. The V end was cut by 5 bases, the J end by 2 bases, with 8 bases between. Germline V CDR1 and CDR2: PRHDT, FYEKMQ (reference sequence). The CDR3 is made up of 13 amino acids. The full variable domain, rest sourced from reference TRBV13 and TRBJ2-3, is AAGVIQSPRHLIKEKRETATLKCYPIPRHDTVYWYQQGPGQDPQFLISFYEKMQSDKGSIPDRFSAQQFSDYHSELNMSSLELGDSALYFCASSTRDTDTQYFGPGTRLTVL.

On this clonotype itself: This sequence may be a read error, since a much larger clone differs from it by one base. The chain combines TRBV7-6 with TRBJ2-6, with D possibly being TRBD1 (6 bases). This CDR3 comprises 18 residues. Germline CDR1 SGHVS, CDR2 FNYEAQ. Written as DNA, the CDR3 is TGTGCCAGCAGCCTACCGGACAGAAAAAGCTCTGGGGCCAGCGTCCTGACTTTC. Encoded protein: CASSLPDRKSSGASVLTF.

The CDR3 reads CASSHLGGSEETQYF. The CDR3, as DNA: TGTGCCAGCAGCCATTTGGGGGGCAGCGAGGAGACCCAGTACTTC. The chain uses TRBV7-9 and TRBJ2-5; D assignment may be TRBD1 or TRBD2 (6 bases each). Germline V gene lookup returns CDR1 SEHNR and CDR2 FQNEAQ (reference sequence). The CDR3 runs 15 residues. Trimming left V 5 bases short and J 5 bases short, with 18 bases between.

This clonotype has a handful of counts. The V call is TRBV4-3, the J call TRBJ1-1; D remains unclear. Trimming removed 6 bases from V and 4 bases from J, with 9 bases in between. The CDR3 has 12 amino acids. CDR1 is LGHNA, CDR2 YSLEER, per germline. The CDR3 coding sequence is TGCGCCAGCAGTGGGGATGGCACTGAAGCTTTCTTT. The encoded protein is CASSGDGTEAFF.

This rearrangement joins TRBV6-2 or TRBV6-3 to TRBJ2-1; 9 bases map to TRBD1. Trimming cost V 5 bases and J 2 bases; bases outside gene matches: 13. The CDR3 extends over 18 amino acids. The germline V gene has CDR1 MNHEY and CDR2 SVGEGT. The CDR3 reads CASSPLDGGQGAYNEQFF. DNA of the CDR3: TGTGCCAGCAGTCCACTTGATGGGGGACAGGGTGCCTACAATGAGCAGTTCTTC.

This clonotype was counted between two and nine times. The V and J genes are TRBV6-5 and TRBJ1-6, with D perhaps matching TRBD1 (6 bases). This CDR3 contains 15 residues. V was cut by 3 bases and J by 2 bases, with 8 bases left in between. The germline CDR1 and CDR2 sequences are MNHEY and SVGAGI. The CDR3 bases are TGTGCCAGCAGTTATGGGGGCCCCTATAATTCACCCCTCCACTTT. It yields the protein CASSYGGPYNSPLHF.

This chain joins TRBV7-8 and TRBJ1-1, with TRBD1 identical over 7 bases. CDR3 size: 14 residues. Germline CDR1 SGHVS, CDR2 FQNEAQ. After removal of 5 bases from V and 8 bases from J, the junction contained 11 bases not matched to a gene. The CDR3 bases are TGTGCCAGCAGCCGTCAGGGGGAGAGTTGGGAAGCTTTCTTT. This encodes CASSRQGESWEAFF.

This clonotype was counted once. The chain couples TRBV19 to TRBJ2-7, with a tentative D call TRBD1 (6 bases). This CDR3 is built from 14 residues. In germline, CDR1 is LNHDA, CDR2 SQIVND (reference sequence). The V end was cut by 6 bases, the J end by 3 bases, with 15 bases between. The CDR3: CASSPGDSFYEQYF. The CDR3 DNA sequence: TGTGCCAGTAGCCCAGGGGATTCTTTCTACGAGCAGTACTTC.

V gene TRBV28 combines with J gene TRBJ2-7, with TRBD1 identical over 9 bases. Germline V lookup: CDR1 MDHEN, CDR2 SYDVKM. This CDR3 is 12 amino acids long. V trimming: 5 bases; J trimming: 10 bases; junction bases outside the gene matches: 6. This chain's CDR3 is CASSDPGQGQYV. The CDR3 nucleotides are TGTGCCAGCAGTGATCCGGGACAGGGACAGTACGTC.

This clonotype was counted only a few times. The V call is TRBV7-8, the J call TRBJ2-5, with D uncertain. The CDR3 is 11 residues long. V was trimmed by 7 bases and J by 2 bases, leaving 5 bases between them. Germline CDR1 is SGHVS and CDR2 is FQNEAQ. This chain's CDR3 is CASNLQETQYF. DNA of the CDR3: TGTGCCAGCAACCTACAAGAGACCCAGTACTTC.

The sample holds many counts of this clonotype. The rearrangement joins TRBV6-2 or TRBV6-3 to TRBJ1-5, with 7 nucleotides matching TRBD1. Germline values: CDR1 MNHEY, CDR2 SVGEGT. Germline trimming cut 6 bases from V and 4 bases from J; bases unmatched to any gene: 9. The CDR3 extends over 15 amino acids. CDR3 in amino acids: CASSGRQGVNQPQHF. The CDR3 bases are TGTGCCAGCAGCGGCCGACAGGGTGTAAATCAGCCCCAGCATTTT.

The CDR3 loop is CASSDGGPSETQYF. CDR3 bases: TGTGCCAGCAGCGATGGGGGGCCGTCAGAGACCCAGTACTTC. The chain couples TRBV9 to TRBJ2-5, with D possibly being TRBD1 or TRBD2 (6 bases each). CDR1 and CDR2 from the germline V gene are SGDLS and YYNGEE. Trimming took 3 bases from V and 4 from J, leaving 13 bases between them. The CDR3 is 14 residues long.

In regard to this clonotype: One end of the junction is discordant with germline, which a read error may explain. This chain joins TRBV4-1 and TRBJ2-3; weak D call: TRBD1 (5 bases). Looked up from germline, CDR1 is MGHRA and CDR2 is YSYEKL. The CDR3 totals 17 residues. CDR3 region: CASSQEPGSNVVDTQYF. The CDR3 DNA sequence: TGTGCCAGCAGCCAAGAGCCAGGGTCGAATGTTGTAGATACGCAGTATTTT.

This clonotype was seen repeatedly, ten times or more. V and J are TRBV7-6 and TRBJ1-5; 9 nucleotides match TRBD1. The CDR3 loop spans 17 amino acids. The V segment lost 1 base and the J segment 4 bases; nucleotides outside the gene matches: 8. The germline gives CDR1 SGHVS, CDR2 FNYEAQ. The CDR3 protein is CASSLESGGTGNQPQHF. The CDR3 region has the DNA TGTGCCAGCAGCTTAGAGTCGGGCGGGACAGGGAATCAGCCCCAGCATTTT.

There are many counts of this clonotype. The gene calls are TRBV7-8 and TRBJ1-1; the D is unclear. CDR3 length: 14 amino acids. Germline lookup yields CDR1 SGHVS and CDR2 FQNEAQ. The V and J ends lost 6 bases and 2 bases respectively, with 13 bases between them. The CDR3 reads CASREGSDNTEAFF. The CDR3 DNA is TGTGCCAGCAGGGAAGGGAGCGACAACACTGAAGCTTTCTTT.

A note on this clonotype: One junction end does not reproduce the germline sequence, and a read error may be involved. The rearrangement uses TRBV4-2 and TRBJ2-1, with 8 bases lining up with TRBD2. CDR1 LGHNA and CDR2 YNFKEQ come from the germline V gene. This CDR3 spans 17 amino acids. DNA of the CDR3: TGTGCCAACAGCCAAGAAGGTAGCGGGGTGGGGATTTATGAGCAGTTCTTC. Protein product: CANSQEGSGVGIYEQFF.

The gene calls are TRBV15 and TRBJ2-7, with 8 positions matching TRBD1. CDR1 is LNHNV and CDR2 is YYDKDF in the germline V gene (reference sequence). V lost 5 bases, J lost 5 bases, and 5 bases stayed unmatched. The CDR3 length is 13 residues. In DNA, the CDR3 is TGTGCCACCAGCCTCGACAGGGGCAACGAGCAGTACTTC. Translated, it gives CATSLDRGNEQYF. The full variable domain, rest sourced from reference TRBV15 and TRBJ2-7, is DAMVIQNPRYQVTQFGKPVTLSCSQTLNHNVMYWYQQKSSQAPKLLFHYYDKDFNNEADTPDNFQSRRPNTSFCFLDIRSPGLGDTAMYLCATSLDRGNEQYFGPGTRLTVT.

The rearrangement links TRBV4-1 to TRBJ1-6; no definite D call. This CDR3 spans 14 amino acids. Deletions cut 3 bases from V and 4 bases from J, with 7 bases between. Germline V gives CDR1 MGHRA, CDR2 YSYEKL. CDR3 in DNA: TGCGCCAGCAGCCAGGAACAGTATAATTCACCCCTCCACTTT. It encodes CASSQEQYNSPLHF.

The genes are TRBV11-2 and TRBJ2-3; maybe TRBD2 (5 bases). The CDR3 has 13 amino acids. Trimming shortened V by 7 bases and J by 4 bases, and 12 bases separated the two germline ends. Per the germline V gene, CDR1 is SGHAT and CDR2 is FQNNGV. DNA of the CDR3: TGTGCCAGCACCTCCTCCGGGGCAGATACGCAGTATTTT. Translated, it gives CASTSSGADTQYF.

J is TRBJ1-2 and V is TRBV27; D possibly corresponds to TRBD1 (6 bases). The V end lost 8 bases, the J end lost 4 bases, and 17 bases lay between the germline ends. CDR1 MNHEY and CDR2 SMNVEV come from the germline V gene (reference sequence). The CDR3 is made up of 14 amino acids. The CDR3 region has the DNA TGTGCCAGCCATATGGCAGGGGCAGGCTATGGCTACACCTTC. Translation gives CASHMAGAGYGYTF.